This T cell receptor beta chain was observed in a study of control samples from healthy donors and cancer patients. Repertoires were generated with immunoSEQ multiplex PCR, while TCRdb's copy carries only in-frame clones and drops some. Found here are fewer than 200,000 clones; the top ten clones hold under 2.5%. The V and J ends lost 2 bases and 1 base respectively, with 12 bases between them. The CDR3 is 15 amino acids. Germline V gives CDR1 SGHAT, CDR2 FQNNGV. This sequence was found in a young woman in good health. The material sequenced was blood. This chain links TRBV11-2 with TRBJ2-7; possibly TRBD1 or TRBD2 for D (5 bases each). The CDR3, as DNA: TGTGCCAGCAGCTTACAGAGGGGCAGGTCCTACGAGCAGTACTTC. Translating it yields CASSLQRGRSYEQYF.